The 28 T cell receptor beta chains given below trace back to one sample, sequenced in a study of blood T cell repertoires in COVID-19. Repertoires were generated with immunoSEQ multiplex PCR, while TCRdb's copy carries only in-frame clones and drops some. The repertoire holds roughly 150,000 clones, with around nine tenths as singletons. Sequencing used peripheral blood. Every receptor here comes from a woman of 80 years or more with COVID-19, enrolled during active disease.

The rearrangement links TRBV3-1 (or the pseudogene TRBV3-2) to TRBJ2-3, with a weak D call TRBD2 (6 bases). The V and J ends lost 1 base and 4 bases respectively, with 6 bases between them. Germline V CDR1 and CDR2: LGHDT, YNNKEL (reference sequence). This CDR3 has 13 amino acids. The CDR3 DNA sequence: TGTGCCAGCAGCCAAGGGAGGGCAGATACGCAGTATTTT. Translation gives CASSQGRADTQYF.

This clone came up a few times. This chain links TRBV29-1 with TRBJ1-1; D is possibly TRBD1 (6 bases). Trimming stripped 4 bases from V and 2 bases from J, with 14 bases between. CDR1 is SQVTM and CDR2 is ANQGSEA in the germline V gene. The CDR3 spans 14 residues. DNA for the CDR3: TGCAGCGTTGCTCCAGGGGCGGTTAACACTGAAGCTTTCTTT. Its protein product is CSVAPGAVNTEAFF.

The chain's CDR3 is CASSLPTGRNYGYTF. CDR3 nucleotides: TGTGCCAGCAGTCTGCCGACAGGGCGCAACTATGGCTACACCTTC. This chain connects TRBV28 to TRBJ1-2; TRBD1 matches 7 bases. Germline-derived CDR1 and CDR2 are MDHEN and SYDVKM. V lost 5 bases, J lost 2 bases, and 8 bases stayed unmatched. This CDR3 contains 15 residues.

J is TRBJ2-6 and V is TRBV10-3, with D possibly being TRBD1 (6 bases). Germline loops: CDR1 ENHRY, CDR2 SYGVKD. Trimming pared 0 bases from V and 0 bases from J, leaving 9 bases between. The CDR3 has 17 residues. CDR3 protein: CAISESQTGSGANVLTF. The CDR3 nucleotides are TGTGCCATCAGTGAGTCGCAGACAGGCTCTGGGGCCAACGTCCTGACTTTC.

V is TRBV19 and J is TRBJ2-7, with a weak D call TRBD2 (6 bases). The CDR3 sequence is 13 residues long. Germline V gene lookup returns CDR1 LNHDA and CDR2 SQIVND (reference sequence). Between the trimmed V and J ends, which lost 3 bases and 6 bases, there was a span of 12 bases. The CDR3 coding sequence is TGTGCCAGTAGTATGGCGGGGCACCTCGAGCAGTACTTC. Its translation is CASSMAGHLEQYF.

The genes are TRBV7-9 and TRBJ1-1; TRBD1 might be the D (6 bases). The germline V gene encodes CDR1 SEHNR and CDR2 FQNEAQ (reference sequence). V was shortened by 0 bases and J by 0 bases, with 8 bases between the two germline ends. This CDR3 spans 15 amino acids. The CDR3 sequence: CASSLATGLNTEAFF. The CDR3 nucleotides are TGTGCCAGCAGCTTAGCAACAGGGCTGAACACTGAAGCTTTCTTT.

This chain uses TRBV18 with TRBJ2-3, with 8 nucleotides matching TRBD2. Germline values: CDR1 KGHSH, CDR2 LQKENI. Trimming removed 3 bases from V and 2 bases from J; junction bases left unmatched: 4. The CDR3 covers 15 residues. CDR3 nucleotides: TGTGCCAGCTCACCCCGGGGGGGGGCCACAGATACGCAGTATTTT. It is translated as CASSPRGGATDTQYF.

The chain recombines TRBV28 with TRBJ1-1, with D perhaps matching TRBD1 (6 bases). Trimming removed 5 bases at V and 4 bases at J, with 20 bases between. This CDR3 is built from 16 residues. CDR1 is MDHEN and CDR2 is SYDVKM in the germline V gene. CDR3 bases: TGTGCCAGCAGTATACCCAGGGGCCCCTCGGGCACTGAAGCTTTCTTT. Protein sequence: CASSIPRGPSGTEAFF.

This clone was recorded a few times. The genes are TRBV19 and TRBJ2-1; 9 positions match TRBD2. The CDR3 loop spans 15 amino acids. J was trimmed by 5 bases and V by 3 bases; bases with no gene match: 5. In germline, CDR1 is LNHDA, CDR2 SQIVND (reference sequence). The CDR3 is CASSIATSGNNEQFF. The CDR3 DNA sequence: TGTGCCAGTAGTATCGCGACTAGCGGAAACAATGAGCAGTTCTTC. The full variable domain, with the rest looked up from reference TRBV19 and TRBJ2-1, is DGGITQSPKYLFRKEGQNVTLSCEQNLNHDAMYWYRQDPGQGLRLIYYSQIVNDFQKGDIAEGYSVSREKKESFPLTVTSAQKNPTAFYLCASSIATSGNNEQFFGPGTRLTVL.

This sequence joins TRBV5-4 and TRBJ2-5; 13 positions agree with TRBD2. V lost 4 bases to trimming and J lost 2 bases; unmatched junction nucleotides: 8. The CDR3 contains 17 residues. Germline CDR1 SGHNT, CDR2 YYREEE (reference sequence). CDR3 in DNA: TGTGCCAGCAGCGTGGGACTAGCGGGGTCTCTTCAAGAGACCCAGTACTTC. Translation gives CASSVGLAGSLQETQYF. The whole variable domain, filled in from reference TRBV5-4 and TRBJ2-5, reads ETGVTQSPTHLIKTRGQQVTLRCSSQSGHNTVSWYQQALGQGPQFIFQYYREEENGRGNFPPRFSGLQFPNYSSELNVNALELDDSALYLCASSVGLAGSLQETQYFGPGTRLLVL.

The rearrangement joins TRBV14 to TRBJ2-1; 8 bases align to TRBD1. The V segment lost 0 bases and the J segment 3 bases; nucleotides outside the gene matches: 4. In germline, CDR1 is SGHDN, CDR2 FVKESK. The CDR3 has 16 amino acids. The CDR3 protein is CASSQDLGQGYNEQFF. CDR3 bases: TGTGCCAGCAGCCAAGATCTCGGACAGGGCTACAATGAGCAGTTCTTC.

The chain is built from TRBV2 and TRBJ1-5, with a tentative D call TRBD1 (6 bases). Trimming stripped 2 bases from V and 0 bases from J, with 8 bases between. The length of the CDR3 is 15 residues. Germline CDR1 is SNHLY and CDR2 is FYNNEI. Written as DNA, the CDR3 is TGTGCCAGCAGTGAACAGGGGATTAGCAATCAGCCCCAGCATTTT. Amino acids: CASSEQGISNQPQHF.

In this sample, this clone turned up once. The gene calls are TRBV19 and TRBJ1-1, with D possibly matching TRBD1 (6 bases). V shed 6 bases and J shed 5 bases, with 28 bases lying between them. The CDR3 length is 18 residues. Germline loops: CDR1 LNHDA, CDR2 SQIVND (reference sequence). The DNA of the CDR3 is TGTGCCAGTAGAAAGAAGAAACAGGGAATTTTCTCCAGGACTGAAGCTTTCTTT. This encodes CASRKKKQGIFSRTEAFF.

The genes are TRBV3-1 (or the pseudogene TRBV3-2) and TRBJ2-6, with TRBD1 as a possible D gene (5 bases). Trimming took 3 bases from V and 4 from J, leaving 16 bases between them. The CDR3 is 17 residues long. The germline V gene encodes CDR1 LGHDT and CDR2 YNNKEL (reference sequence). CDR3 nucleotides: TGTGCCAGCAGCCACCAGACAGTGGGCTGGGGGGCCAACGTCCTGACTTTC. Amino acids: CASSHQTVGWGANVLTF.

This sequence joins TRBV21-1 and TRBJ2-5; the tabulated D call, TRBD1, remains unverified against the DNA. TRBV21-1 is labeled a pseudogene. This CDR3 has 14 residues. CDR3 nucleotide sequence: TGTGCCAGCACCTATCTACAGGGCCAAGAGACCCAGTACTTC. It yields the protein CASTYLQGQETQYF.

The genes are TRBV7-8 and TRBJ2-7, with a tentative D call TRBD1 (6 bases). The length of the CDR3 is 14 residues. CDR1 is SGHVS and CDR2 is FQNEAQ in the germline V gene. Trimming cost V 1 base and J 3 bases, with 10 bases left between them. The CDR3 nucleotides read TGTGCCAGCAGCTTAGGGACAGCGAGCTACGAGCAGTACTTC. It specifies CASSLGTASYEQYF. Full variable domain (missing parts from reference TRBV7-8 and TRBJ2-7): GAGVSQSPRYKVAKRGQDVALRCDPISGHVSLFWYQQALGQGPEFLTYFQNEAQLDKSGLPSDRFFAERPEGSVSTLKIQRTQQEDSAVYLCASSLGTASYEQYFGPGTRLTVT.

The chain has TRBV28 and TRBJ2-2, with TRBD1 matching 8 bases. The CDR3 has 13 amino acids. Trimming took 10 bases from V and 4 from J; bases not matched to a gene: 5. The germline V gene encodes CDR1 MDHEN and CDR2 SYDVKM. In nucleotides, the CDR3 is TGTGCCACAGACAGGGGAATCACCGGGGAGCTGTTTTTT. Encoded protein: CATDRGITGELFF.

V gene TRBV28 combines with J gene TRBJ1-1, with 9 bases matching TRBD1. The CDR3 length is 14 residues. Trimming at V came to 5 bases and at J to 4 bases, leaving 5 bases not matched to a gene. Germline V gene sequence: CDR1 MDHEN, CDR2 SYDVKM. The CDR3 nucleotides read TGTGCCAGCAGTCCGGCGACAGGGGGCACTGAAGCTTTCTTT. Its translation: CASSPATGGTEAFF. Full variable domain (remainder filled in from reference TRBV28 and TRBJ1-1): DVKVTQSSRYLVKRTGEKVFLECVQDMDHENMFWYRQDPGLGLRLIYFSYDVKMKEKGDIPEGYSVSREKKERFSLILESASTNQTSMYLCASSPATGGTEAFFGQGTRLTVV.

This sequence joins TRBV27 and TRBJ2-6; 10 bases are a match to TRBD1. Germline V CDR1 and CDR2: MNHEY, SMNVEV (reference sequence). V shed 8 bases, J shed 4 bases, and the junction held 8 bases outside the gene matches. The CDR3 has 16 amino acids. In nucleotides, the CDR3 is TGTGCCAGCTGTCGACAGGGGGCGCTAGGGGCCAACGTCCTGACTTTC. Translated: CASCRQGALGANVLTF.

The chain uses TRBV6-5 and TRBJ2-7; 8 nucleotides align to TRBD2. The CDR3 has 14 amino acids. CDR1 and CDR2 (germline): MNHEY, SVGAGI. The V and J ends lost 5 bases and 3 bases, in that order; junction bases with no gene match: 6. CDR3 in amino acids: CASSPASGGYEQYF. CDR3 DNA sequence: TGTGCCAGCAGTCCCGCAAGCGGGGGCTACGAGCAGTACTTC.

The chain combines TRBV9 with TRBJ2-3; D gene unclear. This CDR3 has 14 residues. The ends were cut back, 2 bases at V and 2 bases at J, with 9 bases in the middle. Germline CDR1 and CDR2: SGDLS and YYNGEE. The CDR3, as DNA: TGTGCCAGCAGCGTTTCGGTTAACACAGATACGCAGTATTTT. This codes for CASSVSVNTDTQYF.

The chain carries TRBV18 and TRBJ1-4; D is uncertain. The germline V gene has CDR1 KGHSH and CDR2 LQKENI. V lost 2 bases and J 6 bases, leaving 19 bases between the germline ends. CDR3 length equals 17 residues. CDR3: CASSPSASDLAYEKLFF. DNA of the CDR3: TGTGCCAGCTCACCATCTGCCTCAGATTTGGCCTATGAAAAACTGTTTTTT.

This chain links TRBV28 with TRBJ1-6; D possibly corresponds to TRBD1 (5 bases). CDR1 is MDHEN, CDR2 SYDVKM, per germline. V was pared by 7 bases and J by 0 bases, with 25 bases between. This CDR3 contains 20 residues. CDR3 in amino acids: CASILRVLPGDFSYNSPLHF. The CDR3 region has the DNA TGTGCCAGCATCCTCCGGGTCCTACCGGGGGATTTCTCCTATAATTCACCCCTCCACTTT. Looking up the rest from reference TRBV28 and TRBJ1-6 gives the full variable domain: DVKVTQSSRYLVKRTGEKVFLECVQDMDHENMFWYRQDPGLGLRLIYFSYDVKMKEKGDIPEGYSVSREKKERFSLILESASTNQTSMYLCASILRVLPGDFSYNSPLHFGNGTRLTVT.

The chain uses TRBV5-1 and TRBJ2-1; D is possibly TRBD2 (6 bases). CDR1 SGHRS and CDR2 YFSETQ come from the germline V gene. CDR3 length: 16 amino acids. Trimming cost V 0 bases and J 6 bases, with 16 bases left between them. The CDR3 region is CASSLVWRDPGNEQFF. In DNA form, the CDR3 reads TGCGCCAGCAGCTTGGTGTGGCGGGATCCGGGCAATGAGCAGTTCTTC. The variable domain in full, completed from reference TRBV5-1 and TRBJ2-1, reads KAGVTQTPRYLIKTRGQQVTLSCSPISGHRSVSWYQQTPGQGLQFLFEYFSETQRNKGNFPGRFSGRQFSNSRSEMNVSTLELGDSALYLCASSLVWRDPGNEQFFGPGTRLTVL.

The CDR3 region has the DNA TGCAGTGCTAGTCTCGGGAGCCCCAATGAGCAGTTCTTC. Encoded protein: CSASLGSPNEQFF. This chain connects TRBV20-1 to TRBJ2-1; maybe TRBD2 (6 bases). The germline V gene has CDR1 DFQATT and CDR2 SNEGSKA (reference sequence). CDR3 length: 13 residues. Trimming stripped 3 bases from V and 6 bases from J, with 12 bases between.

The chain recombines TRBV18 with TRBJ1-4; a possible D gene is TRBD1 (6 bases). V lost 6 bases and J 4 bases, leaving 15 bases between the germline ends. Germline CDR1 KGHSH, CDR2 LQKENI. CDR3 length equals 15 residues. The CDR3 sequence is CASSETTGLNEKLFF. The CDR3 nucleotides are TGTGCCAGCTCGGAAACGACAGGCCTTAATGAAAAACTGTTTTTT.

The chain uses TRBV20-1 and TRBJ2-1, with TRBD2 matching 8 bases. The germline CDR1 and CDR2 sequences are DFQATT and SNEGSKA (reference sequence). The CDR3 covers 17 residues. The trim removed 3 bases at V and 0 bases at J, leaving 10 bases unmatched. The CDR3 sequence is CSASSGLAVSSYNEQFF. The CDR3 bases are TGCAGTGCTAGTTCAGGACTAGCCGTCAGCTCCTACAATGAGCAGTTCTTC.

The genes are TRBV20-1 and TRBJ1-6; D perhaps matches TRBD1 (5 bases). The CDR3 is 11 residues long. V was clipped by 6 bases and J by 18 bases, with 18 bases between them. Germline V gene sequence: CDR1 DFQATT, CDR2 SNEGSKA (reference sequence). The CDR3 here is CSAWGGVRPHF. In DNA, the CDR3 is TGCAGTGCCTGGGGGGGAGTTCGACCCCACTTT.